This T cell receptor beta chain was documented in a study of T cell responses to AZD1222 COVID-19 vaccine. The CDR3 is 14 amino acids. V lost 3 bases to trimming and J lost 0 bases, with 8 bases between them. The V gene's germline CDR1 is LGHDT and CDR2 YNNKEL (reference sequence). About this clone itself: Its antigen remains unidentified.

The data were produced by immunoSEQ multiplex PCR, yet TCRdb's version contains in-frame clones alone and is incomplete. Here the sample spans around 150,000 clones, around 92% being singletons. Whole-study findings and limits: CD4 TCRs linked to vaccination spanned spike, dominating at 160-218 and 743-854. A reported finding is that nearly half of spike-specific TCRs target unmutated variant regions. None of the repertoires were sampled until the peak T cell response had passed.

The sequenced sample was peripheral blood, obtained 28 days after the second AZD1222 dose. The clonotype was recovered from an adult who received the AZD1222 COVID-19 vaccine. The chain combines TRBV3-1 (or the pseudogene TRBV3-2) with TRBJ1-1; D possibly corresponds to TRBD1 (5 bases). CDR3 bases: TGTGCCAGCAGCCAGTTAGGGGTGAACACTGAAGCTTTCTTT. Translated: CASSQLGVNTEAFF.